The present TCR beta chain was sequenced within a study of cytomegalovirus exposure and HLA in healthy donors. V lost 4 bases to trimming and J lost 2 bases, with 7 bases between them. Germline loops: CDR1 MGHRA, CDR2 YSYEKL. The CDR3 extends over 13 amino acids. Study-wide results and caveats: Presence/absence analysis assumed near-uniform sequencing depth across donors. TRBV6-2, TRBV6-3 and some other V segments were excluded as indistinguishable.

The donors, nominally healthy at sampling, likely had unrecorded immune exposures. Primers: 60 Vbeta forward and 13 Jbeta reverse. Authors' processing steps: Some 11 million of the roughly 80 million unique TCR beta chains counted in a later analysis were shared. Data came from immunoSEQ multiplex PCR; TCRdb stores just in-frame clones and leaves some out. The V and J calls and the clone size are those of that table, but D and trimming were determined from the DNA. The sample shows 100,000 to 150,000 clones, under 80% of them seen only once. About this clone: The antigen is unknown.

This TCR came from a woman in her fifties or sixties in good health and CMV-seropositive. The chain couples TRBV4-1 to TRBJ2-3; D not certain. The sequencing input was PBMCs. CDR3 in DNA: TGCGCCAGCAGCCGAACTCCCACAGATACGCAGTATTTT. It specifies CASSRTPTDTQYF.